This TCR beta chain was sequenced in a study of T cell clonotyping in hematopoietic cell transplantation. Study findings and constraints: Recipient TCR diversity dropped after transplant; expanded clonotypes rose from day 30 to 180. Without cell sorting, CD4 versus CD8 contributions remain unresolved.

Blood collection times were about day -28 and days 30, 100, 180 posttransplant. Assay used: immunoSEQ multiplex PCR; TCRdb lists only in-frame clones, some missing. The table lists around 6,200 clones, about 83% of them singletons, with 5.8% in the top ten. Per germline, CDR1 LNHDA and CDR2 SQIVND (reference sequence). The CDR3 extends over 15 amino acids. V shed 0 bases, J shed 3 bases, and the junction held 5 bases outside the gene matches. In the case of this clone: Its target is not known.

Material: peripheral blood mononuclear cells, obtained 100 days after allogeneic stem cell transplant. The chain has TRBV19 and TRBJ2-7, with 7 positions matching TRBD2. The receptor comes from a female patient in her 40s who had an allogeneic stem cell transplant from a related donor, so the T cells may come from the graft donor. Some clones in this sample may be carry-over from other donors' samples. The CDR3 loop is CASSIDGGRRYEQYF. The CDR3 bases are TGTGCCAGTAGTATAGACGGCGGGAGACGCTACGAGCAGTACTTC.